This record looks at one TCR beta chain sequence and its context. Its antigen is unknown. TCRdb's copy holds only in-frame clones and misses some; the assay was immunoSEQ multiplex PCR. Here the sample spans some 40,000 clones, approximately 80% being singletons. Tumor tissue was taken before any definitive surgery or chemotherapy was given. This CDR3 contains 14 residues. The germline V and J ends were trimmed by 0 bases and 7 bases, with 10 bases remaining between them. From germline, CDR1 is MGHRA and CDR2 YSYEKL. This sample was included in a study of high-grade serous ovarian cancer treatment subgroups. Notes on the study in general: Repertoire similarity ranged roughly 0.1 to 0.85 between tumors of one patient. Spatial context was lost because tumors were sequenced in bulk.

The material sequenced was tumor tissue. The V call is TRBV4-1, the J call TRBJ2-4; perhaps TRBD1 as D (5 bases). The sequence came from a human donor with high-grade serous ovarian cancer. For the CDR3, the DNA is TGCGCCAGCAGCCAAGAGCCAGGGTGGAACATTCAGTACTTC. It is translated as CASSQEPGWNIQYF.